This T cell receptor beta chain was captured in a study of blood T cell repertoires in COVID-19. The germline V gene has CDR1 MDHEN and CDR2 SYDVKM. V shed 7 bases and J shed 4 bases, with 8 bases lying between them. This CDR3 comprises 12 residues. In the authors' methods: Amplification with reference gene primers provided the estimates of nucleated cell counts. Clones were sequenced by immunoSEQ multiplex PCR, and TCRdb holds only the in-frame ones, with some missing. The V and J calls and clone size are taken from that table; D and trimming were inferred from the DNA. The data contain 45,000 to 50,000 clones, 65% to 85% of them seen just once; the ten biggest clones take up about 60%.

This sequence was found in a man aged 70-80 years with acute or convalescent COVID-19. Input material: peripheral blood. The chain recombines TRBV28 with TRBJ1-5; weak D call: TRBD1 (5 bases). CDR3 DNA sequence: TGTGCCAGCACCACAGGTAATCAGCCCCAGCATTTT. Protein product: CASTTGNQPQHF.